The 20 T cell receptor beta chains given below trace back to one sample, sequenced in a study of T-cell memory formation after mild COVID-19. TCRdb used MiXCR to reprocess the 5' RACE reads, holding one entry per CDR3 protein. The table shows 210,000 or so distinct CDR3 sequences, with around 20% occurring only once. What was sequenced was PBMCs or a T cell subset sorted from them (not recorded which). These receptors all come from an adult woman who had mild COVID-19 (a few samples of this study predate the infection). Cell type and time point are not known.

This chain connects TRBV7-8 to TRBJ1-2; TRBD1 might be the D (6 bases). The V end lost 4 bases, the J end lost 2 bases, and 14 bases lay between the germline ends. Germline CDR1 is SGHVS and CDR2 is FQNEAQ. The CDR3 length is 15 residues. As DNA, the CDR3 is TGTGCCAGCAGCTCTAATACAGGGCAAAACTATGGCTACACCTTC. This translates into CASSSNTGQNYGYTF.

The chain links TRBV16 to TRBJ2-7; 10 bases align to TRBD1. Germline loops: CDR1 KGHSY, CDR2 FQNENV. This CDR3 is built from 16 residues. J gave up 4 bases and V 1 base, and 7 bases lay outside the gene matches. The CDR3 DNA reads TGTGCCAGCAGCCAATTTGGGGACAGGGGAAAGTACGAGCAGTACTTC. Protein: CASSQFGDRGKYEQYF.

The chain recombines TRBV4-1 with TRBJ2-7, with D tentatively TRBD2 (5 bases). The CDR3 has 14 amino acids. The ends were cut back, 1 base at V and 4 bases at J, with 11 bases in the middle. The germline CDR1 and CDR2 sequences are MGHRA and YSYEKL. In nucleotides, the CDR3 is TGCGCCAGCAGCCAAGTCGGCGGGTCGTACGAGCAGTACTTC. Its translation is CASSQVGGSYEQYF.

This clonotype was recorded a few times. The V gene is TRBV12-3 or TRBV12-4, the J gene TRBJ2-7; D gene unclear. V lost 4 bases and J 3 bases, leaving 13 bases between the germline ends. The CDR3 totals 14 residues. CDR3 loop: CASSSDPNVYEQYF. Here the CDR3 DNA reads TGTGCCAGCAGTTCCGACCCAAATGTCTACGAGCAGTACTTC.

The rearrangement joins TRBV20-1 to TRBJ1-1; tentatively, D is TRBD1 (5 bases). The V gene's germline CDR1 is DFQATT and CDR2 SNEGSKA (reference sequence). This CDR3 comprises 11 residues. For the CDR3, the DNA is TGCAGCCCTAGGGGAGGCACTGAAGCTTTCTTT. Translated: CSPRGGTEAFF.

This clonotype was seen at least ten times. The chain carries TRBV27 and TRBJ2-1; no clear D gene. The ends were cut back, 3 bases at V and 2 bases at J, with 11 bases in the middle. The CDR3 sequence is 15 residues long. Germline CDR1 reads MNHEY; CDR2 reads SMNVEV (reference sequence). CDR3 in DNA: TGTGCCAGCAGTTTGTCGTCACCCACCTACAATGAGCAGTTCTTC. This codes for CASSLSSPTYNEQFF.

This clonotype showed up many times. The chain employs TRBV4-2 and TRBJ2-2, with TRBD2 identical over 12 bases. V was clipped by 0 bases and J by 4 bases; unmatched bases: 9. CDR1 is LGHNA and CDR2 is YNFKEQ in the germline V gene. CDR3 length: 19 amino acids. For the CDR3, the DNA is TGTGCCAGCAGCCAAGATAGACTAGCGGGAGTAGGTGGCACCGGGGAGCTGTTTTTT. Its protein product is CASSQDRLAGVGGTGELFF.

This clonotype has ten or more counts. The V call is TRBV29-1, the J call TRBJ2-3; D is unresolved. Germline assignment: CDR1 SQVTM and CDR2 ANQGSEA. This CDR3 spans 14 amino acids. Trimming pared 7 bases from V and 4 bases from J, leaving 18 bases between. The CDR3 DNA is TGCAGCGCCATCCGGGCCCATGGGGCAGATACGCAGTATTTT. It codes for CSAIRAHGADTQYF.

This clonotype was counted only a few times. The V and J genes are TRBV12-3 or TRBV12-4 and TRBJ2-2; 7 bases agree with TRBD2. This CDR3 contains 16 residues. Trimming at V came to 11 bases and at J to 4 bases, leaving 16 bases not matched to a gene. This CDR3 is CASEGGILWSTGELFF. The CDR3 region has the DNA TGTGCCTCCGAGGGAGGGATCCTCTGGAGCACCGGGGAGCTGTTTTTT.

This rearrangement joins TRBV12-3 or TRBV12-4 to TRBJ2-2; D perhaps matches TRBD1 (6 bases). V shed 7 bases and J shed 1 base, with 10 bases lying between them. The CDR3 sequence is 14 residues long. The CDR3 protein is CASTKDRNTGELFF. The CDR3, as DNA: TGTGCCAGCACCAAGGACAGGAACACCGGGGAGCTGTTTTTT.

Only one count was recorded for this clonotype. The DNA for the CDR3 is TGTGCCAGCAGTATGGGACAGGGAGGTAACTATGGCTACACCTTC. Translation gives CASSMGQGGNYGYTF. The J gene is TRBJ1-2, the V gene TRBV12-3 or TRBV12-4, with 9 bases lining up with TRBD1. This CDR3 is built from 15 residues. Trimming took 5 bases from V and 1 from J; bases not matched to a gene: 5.

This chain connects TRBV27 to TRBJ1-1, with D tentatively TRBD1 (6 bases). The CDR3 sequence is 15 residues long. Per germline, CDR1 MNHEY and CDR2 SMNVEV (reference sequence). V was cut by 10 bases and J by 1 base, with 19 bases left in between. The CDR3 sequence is CATTRQGSGNTEAFF. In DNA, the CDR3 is TGTGCCACCACGCGCCAGGGGAGCGGGAACACTGAAGCTTTCTTT.

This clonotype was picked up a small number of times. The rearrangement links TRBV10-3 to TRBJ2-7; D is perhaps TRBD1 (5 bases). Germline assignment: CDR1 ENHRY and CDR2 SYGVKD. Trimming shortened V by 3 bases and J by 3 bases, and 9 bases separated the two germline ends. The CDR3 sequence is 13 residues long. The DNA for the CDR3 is TGTGCCATCAGTGACAGGGTCCACTACGAGCAGTACTTC. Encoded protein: CAISDRVHYEQYF.

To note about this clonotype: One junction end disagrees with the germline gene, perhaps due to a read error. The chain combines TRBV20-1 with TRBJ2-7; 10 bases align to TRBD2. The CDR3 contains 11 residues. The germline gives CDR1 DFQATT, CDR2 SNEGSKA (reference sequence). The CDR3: CSAATTSGVDF. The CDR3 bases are TGCAGTGCCGCGACTACTAGCGGGGTCGACTTC.

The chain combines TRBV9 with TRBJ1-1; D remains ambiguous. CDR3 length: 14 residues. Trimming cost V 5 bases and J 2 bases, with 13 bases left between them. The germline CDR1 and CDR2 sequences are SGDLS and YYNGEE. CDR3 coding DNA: TGTGCCAGCAGTCAGAATACAGTAAACACTGAAGCTTTCTTT. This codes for CASSQNTVNTEAFF.

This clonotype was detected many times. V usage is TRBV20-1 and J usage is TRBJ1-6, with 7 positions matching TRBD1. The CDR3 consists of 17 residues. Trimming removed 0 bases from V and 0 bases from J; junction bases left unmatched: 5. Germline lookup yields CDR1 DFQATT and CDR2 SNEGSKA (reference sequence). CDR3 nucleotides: TGCAGTGCTAGAGATGAGACAGGGAGCTCCTATAATTCACCCCTCCACTTT. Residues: CSARDETGSSYNSPLHF.

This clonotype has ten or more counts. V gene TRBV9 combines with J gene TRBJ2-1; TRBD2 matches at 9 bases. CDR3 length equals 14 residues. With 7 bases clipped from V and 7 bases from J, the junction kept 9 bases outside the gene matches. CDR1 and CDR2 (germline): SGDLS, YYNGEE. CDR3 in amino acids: CASAERLAVNEQFF. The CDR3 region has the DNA TGTGCCAGCGCGGAGAGACTAGCGGTTAATGAGCAGTTCTTC.

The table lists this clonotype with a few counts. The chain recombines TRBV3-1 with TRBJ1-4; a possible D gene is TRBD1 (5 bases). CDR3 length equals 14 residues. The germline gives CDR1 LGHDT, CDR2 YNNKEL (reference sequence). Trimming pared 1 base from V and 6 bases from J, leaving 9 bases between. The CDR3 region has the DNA TGTGCCAGCAGCCAAGGGGCAGGGTATGAAAAACTGTTTTTT. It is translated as CASSQGAGYEKLFF. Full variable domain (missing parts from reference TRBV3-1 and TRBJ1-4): DTAVSQTPKYLVTQMGNDKSIKCEQNLGHDTMYWYKQDSKKFLKIMFSYNNKELIINETVPNRFSPKSPDKAHLNLHINSLELGDSAVYFCASSQGAGYEKLFFGSGTQLSVL.

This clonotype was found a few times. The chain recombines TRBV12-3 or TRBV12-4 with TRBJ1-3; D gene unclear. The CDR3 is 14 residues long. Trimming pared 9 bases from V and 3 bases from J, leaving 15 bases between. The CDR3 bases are TGTGCCAGTACGGAGGTGGTCGTTGGAAACACCATATATTTT. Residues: CASTEVVVGNTIYF.

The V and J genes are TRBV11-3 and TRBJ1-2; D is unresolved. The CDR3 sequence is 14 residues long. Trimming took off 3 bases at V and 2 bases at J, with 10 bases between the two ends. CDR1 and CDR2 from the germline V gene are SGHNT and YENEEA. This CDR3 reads CASSFGPGNYGYTF. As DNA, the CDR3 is TGTGCCAGCAGCTTCGGGCCCGGGAACTATGGCTACACCTTC.